This TCR beta chain was identified in a study of graft-versus-host responses after intestinal transplantation. Study in general: Recipients received multivisceral, liver-intestinal, or isolated intestinal transplants.

General observations from the study: GvH clones turned up in recipient marrow; some had shown up first in ileum or blood. Early after transplant, HvG clones declined as circulating GvH clones peaked.

Data came from immunoSEQ multiplex PCR; TCRdb stores just in-frame clones and leaves some out. The sample lists 95,000 to 110,000 clones, approximately 93% occurring once. The CDR3 extends over 13 amino acids. From germline, CDR1 is MNHEY and CDR2 SVGAGI. The germline V and J ends were trimmed by 5 bases and 8 bases, with 13 bases remaining between them. A note on this clone: The antigen is undetermined.

Source: unstimulated CD8+ T cells sorted from spleen or lymph node cells, taken before intestinal transplant. The receptor was isolated from a human donor who received an intestinal transplant. The chain couples TRBV6-5 to TRBJ2-1; a possible D gene is TRBD1 (5 bases). CDR3 in amino acids: CASSDPRVYEQFF. The DNA for the CDR3 is TGTGCCAGCAGTGACCCCAGGGTATATGAGCAGTTCTTC.